This TCR beta chain was documented in a study of identical twins. This clonotype was counted many times. Trimming shortened V by 0 bases and J by 3 bases, and 9 bases separated the two germline ends. CDR3 size: 14 residues. In TCRdb, the 5' RACE reads were re-called with MiXCR into one record per CDR3 protein. This sample yields 400,000 to 500,000 distinct CDR3 sequences, of which 18% are seen a single time; about 12% belongs to the top ten. Sequenced: naive T cells sorted from blood. The receptor was derived from a man aged 50 to 59 in good health. The chain uses TRBV12-3 or TRBV12-4 and TRBJ2-7; D call uncertain. The CDR3 DNA sequence: TGTGCCAGCAGTTTAGCCTTCGACGGCTACGAGCAGTACTTC. Its translation is CASSLAFDGYEQYF.